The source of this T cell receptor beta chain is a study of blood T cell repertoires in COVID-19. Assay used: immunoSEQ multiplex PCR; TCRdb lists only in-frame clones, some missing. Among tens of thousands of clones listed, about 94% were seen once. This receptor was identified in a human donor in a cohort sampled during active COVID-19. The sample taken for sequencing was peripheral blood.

As DNA, the CDR3 is TGTGCCAGTACCCCGCGGAACACTGCGAACACCGGGGAGCTGTTTTTT. Its translation: CASTPRNTANTGELFF. The rearrangement uses TRBV19 and TRBJ2-2; D call uncertain. V was trimmed by 7 bases and J by 0 bases, leaving 15 bases between them. The CDR3 spans 16 residues. Germline CDR1 and CDR2: LNHDA and SQIVND (reference sequence).